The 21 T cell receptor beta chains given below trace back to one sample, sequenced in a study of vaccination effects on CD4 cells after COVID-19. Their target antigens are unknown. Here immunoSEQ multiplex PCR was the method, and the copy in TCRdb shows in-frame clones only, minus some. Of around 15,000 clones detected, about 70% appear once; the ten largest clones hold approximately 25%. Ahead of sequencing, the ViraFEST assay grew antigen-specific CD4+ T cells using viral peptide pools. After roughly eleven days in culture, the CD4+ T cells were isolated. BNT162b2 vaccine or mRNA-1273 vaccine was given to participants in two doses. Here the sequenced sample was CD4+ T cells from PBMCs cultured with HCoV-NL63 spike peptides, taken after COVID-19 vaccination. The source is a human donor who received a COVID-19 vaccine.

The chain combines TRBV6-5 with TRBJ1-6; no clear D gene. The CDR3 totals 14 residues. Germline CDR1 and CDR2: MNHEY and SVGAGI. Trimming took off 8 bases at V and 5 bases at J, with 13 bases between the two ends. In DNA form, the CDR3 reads TGTGCCAGCCGGCCGAGGGCCGATAATTCACCCCTCCACTTT. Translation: CASRPRADNSPLHF.

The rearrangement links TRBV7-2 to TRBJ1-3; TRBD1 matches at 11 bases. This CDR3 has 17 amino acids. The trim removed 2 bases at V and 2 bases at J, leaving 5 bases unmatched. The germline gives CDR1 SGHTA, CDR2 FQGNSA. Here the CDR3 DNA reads TGTGCCAGCAGCTTATTACCGGACAGGGGGCCTGGAAACACCATATATTTT. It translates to CASSLLPDRGPGNTIYF.

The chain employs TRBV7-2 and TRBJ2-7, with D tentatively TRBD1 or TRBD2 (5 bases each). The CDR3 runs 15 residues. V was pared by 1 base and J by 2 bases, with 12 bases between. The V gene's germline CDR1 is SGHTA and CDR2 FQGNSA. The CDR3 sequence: CASSLVGTETYEQYF. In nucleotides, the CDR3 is TGTGCCAGCAGCTTAGTCGGGACGGAGACCTACGAGCAGTACTTC.

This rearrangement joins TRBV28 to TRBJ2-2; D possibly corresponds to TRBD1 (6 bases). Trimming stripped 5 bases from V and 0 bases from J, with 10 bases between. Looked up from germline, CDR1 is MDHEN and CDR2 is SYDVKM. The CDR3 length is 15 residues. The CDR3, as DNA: TGTGCCAGCAGTCCCGGGACACCGAACACCGGGGAGCTGTTTTTT. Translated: CASSPGTPNTGELFF.

The CDR3 loop reads CASSKSWVSQEGYTF. The CDR3 DNA follows: TGTGCCAGTAGTAAGAGCTGGGTTTCGCAGGAGGGCTACACCTTC. This chain links TRBV19 with TRBJ1-2; unclear D gene. Trimming removed 4 bases at V and 8 bases at J, with 20 bases between. Germline V gene data show CDR1 as LNHDA and CDR2 as SQIVND (reference sequence). This CDR3 has 15 residues.

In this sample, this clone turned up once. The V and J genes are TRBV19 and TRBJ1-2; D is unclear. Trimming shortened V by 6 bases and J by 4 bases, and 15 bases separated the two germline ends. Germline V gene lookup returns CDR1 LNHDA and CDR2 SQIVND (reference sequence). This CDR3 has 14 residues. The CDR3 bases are TGTGCCAGTAGCCCGAGCTGGGAGGCCTATGGCTACACCTTC. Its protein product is CASSPSWEAYGYTF.

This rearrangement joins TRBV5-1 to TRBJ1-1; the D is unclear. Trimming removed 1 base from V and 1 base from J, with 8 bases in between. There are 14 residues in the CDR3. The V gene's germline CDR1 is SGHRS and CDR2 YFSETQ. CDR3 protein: CASSLFAENTEAFF. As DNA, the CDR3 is TGCGCCAGCAGCTTGTTTGCGGAGAACACTGAAGCTTTCTTT.

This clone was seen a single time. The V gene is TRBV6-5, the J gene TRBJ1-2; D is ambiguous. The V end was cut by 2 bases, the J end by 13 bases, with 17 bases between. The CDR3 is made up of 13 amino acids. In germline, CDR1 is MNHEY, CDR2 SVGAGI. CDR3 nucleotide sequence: TGTGCCAGCAGTTACCCGAACGGCCAGACTTTCACCTTC. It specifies CASSYPNGQTFTF.

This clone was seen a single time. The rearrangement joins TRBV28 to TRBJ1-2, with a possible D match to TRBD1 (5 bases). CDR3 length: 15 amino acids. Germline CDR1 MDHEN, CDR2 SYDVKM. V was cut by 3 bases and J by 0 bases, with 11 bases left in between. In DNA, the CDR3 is TGTGCCAGCAGTTTCGTGGGGCTGTCTAACTATGGCTACACCTTC. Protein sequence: CASSFVGLSNYGYTF.

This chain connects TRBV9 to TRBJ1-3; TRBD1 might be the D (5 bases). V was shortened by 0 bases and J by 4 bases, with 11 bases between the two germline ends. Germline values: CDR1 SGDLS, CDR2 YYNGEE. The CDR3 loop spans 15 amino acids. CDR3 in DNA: TGTGCCAGCAGCGTAGTGGCCGAGGGGGGAAACACCATATATTTT. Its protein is CASSVVAEGGNTIYF.

For the CDR3, the DNA is TGTGCCAGCAGCTTAGTTGGGGGGGGTACTTACAATGAGCAGTTCTTC. Residues: CASSLVGGGTYNEQFF. The V gene is TRBV7-2, the J gene TRBJ2-1, with 7 nucleotides matching TRBD2. V was clipped by 1 base and J by 4 bases; unmatched bases: 7. This CDR3 spans 16 amino acids. Germline lookup yields CDR1 SGHTA and CDR2 FQGNSA.

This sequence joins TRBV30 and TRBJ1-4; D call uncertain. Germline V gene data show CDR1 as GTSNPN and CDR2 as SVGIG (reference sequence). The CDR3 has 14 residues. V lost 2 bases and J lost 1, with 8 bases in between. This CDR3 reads CAWSLGITNEKLFF. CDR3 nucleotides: TGTGCCTGGAGTCTCGGGATAACTAATGAAAAACTGTTTTTT.

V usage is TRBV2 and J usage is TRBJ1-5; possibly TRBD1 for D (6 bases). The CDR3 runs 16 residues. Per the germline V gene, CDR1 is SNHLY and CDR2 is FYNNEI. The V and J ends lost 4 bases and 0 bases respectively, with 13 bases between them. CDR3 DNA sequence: TGTGCCAGCAGTGGCAGGGGCGGCCTTAGCAATCAGCCCCAGCATTTT. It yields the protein CASSGRGGLSNQPQHF.

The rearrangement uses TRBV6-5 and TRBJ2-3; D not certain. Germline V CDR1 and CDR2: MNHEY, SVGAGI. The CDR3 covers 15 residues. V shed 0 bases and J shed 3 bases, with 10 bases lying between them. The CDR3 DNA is TGTGCCAGCAGTTACTCGCCCGGAACAACAGATACGCAGTATTTT. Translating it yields CASSYSPGTTDTQYF.

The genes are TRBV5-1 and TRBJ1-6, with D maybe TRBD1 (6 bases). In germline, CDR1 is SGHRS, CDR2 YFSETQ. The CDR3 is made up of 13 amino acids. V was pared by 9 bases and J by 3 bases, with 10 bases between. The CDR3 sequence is CATSDSYNSPLHF. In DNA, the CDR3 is TGCGCCACCTCGGACAGCTATAATTCACCCCTCCACTTT.

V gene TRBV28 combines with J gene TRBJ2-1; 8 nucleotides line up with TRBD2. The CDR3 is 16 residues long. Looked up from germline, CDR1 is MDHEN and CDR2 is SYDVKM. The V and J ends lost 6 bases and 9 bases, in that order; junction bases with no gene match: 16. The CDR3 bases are TGTGCCAGCAGGTCCGCCGGGACTAGACAAGTAGGTGAGCAGTTCTTC. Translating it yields CASRSAGTRQVGEQFF.

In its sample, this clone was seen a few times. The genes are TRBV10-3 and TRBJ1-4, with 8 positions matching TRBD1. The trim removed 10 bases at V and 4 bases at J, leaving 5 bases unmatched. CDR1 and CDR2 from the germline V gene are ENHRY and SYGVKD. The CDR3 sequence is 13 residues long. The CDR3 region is CATRQGFNEKLFF. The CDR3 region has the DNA TGTGCCACCAGACAGGGGTTTAATGAAAAACTGTTTTTT.

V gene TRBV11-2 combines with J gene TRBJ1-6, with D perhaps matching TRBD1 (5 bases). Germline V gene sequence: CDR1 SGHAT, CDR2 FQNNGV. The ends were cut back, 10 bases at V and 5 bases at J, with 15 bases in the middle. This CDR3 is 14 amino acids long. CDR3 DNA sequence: TGTGCCACTTCGATCGGGGCCGATAATTCACCCCTCCACTTT. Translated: CATSIGADNSPLHF. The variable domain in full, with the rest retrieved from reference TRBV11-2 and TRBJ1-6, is EAGVAQSPRYKIIEKRQSVAFWCNPISGHATLYWYQQILGQGPKLLIQFQNNGVVDDSQLPKDRFSAERLKGVDSTLKIQPAKLEDSAVYLCATSIGADNSPLHFGNGTRLTVT.

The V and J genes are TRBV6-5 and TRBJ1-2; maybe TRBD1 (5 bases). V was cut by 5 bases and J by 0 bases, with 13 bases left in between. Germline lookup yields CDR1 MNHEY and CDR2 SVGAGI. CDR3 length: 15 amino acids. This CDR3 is CASSRGPRANYGYTF. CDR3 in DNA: TGTGCCAGCAGTCGGGGACCACGAGCTAACTATGGCTACACCTTC.

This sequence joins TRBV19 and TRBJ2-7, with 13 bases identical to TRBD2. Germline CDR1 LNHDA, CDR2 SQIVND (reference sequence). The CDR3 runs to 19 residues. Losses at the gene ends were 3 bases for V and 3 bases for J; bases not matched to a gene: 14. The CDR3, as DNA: TGTGCCAGTAGTATGAAGGGGTGGACTAGCGGGGGAACAAACTACGAGCAGTACTTC. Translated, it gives CASSMKGWTSGGTNYEQYF.

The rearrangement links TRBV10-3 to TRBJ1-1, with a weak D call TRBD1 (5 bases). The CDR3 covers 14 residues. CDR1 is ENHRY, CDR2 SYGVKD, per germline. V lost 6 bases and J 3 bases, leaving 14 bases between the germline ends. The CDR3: CAIRTRVGDTEAFF. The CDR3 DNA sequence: TGTGCCATCAGGACCAGGGTGGGGGACACTGAAGCTTTCTTT.